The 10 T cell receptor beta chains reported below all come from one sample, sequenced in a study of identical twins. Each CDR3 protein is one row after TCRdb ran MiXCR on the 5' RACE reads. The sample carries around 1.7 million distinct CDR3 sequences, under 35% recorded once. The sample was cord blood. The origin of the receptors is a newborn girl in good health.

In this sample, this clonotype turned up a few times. CDR3 bases: TGTGCCAGCAGCGCCCGGACTAGCGGGGAGACCACAGATACGCAGTATTTT. Its translation: CASSARTSGETTDTQYF. The rearrangement uses TRBV7-2 and TRBJ2-3; 12 bases line up with TRBD2. Germline CDR1 reads SGHTA; CDR2 reads FQGNSA. Germline trimming cut 5 bases from V and 2 bases from J; bases unmatched to any gene: 8. This CDR3 is 17 amino acids long.

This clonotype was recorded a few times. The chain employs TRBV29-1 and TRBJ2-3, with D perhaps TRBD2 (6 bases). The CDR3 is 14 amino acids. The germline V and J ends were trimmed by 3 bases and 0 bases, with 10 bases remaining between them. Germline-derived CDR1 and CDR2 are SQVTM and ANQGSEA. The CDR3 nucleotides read TGCAGCGTTGAGGCCCGGGGGAGCACAGATACGCAGTATTTT. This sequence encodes CSVEARGSTDTQYF.

The CDR3 sequence: CASSLWPPWGAPGNEQFF. The CDR3 nucleotides read TGTGCCAGCAGCTTATGGCCTCCCTGGGGTGCTCCGGGGAATGAGCAGTTCTTC. The chain combines TRBV7-9 with TRBJ2-1, with D tentatively TRBD2 (5 bases). The V end was cut by 2 bases, the J end by 7 bases, with 24 bases between. CDR3 length: 18 residues. From germline, CDR1 is SEHNR and CDR2 FQNEAQ (reference sequence).

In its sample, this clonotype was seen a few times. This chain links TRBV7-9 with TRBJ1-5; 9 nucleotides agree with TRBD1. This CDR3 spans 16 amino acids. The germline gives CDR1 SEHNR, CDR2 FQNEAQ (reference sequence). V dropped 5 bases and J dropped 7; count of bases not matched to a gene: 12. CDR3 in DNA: TGTGCCAGCAGCACCACGGACAGGGGTATCGAGCAGCCCCAGCATTTT. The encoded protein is CASSTTDRGIEQPQHF.

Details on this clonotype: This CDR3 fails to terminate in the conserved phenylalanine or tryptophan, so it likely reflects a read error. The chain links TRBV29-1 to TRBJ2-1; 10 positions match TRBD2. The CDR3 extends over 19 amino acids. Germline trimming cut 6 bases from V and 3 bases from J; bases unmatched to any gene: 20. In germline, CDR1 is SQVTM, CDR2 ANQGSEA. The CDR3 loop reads CSVRRGWLAGENLYNEQFY. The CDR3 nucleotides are TGCAGCGTCCGTCGGGGCTGGCTAGCGGGGGAAAACCTCTACAATGAGCAGTTCTAC.

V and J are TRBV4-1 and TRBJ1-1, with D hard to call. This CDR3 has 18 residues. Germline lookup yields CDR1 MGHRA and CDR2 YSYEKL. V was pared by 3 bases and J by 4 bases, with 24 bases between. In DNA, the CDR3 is TGCGCCAGCAGCCAGATCGGGCTACGTCGGCGGAACGGCACTGAAGCTTTCTTT. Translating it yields CASSQIGLRRRNGTEAFF.

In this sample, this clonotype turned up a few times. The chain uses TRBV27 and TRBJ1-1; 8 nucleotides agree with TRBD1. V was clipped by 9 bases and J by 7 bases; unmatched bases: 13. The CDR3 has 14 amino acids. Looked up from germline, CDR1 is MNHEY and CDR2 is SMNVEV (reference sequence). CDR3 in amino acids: CASHPTGGGNEAFF. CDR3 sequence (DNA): TGTGCCAGTCATCCTACAGGGGGGGGGAATGAAGCTTTCTTT.

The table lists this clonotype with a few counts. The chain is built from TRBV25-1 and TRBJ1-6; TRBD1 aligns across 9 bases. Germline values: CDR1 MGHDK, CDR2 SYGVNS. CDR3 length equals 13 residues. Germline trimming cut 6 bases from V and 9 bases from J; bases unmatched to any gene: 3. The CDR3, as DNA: TGTGCCAGCAGAGGGACAGGGCTTTCACCCCTCCACTTT. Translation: CASRGTGLSPLHF. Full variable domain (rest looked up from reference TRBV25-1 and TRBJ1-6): EADIYQTPRYLVIGTGKKITLECSQTMGHDKMYWYQQDPGMELHLIHYSYGVNSTEKGDLSSESTVSRIRTEHFPLTLESARPSHTSQYLCASRGTGLSPLHFGNGTRLTVT.

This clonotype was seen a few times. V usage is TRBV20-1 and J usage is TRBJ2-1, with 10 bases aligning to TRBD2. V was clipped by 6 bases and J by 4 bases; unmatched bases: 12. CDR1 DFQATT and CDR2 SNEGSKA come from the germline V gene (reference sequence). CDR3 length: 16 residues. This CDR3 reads CSAQVPGLADYNEQFF. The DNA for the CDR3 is TGCAGTGCACAAGTTCCTGGACTAGCGGATTACAATGAGCAGTTCTTC.

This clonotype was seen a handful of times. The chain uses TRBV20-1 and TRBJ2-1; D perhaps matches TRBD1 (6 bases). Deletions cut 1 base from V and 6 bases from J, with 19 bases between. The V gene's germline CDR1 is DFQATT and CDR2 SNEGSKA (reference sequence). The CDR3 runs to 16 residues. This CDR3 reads CSARAPRGYRINEQFF. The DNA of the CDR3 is TGCAGTGCTAGAGCCCCCAGGGGCTATCGGATCAATGAGCAGTTCTTC.